A selection of T cell receptor beta chains follows, all from one sample in a study of metastatic and nonmetastatic thyroid tumors. With MiXCR, TCRdb called clones anew from the PCR reads. The sample holds approximately 35,000 clones, about 10% seen once. Material: blood. The receptors shown here come from a female donor with papillary thyroid cancer or a benign thyroid nodule (not recorded which). Some clones in this sample may be carry-over from other donors' samples. Both conserved end residues are part of each CDR3. D genes are given only for firm matches. Clone size, where shown, is once, few, many, or a class for clones that have expanded.

j_gene | abundance | d_gene | v_gene | CDR3aa | CDR3nt
TRBJ2-6 | many | TRBD1 | TRBV4-2 | CASSHDRVLSGANVLTF | TGTGCCAGCAGCCATGACAGGGTCCTCTCTGGGGCCAACGTCCTGACTTTC
TRBJ2-4 | many | - | TRBV7-2 | CASSLEVEPQYF | TGTGCCAGCAGCTTAGAAGTGGAACCCCAGTACTTC
TRBJ2-7 | many | - | TRBV5-4 | CASSRDESYEQYF | TGTGCCAGCAGCCGAGACGAGTCCTACGAGCAGTACTTC
TRBJ2-7 | medium-sized | - | TRBV6-2/TRBV6-3 | CASTPQASYEQYF | TGTGCCAGCACACCCCAGGCGTCCTACGAGCAGTACTTC
TRBJ1-1 | many | - | TRBV2 | CARATENTEAFF | TGTGCCAGAGCGACAGAAAACACTGAAGCTTTCTTT
TRBJ2-2 | many | - | TRBV19 | CASSPRDRGELFF | TGTGCCAGTTCCCCCCGGGACCGCGGGGAGCTGTTTTTT
TRBJ2-3 | many | - | TRBV6-2/TRBV6-3 | CASSYIPGSRTDTQYF | TGTGCCAGCAGTTACATCCCCGGTAGTCGGACAGATACGCAGTATTTT
TRBJ2-1 | - | - | TRBV28 | CASSTQPGEQFF | TGTGCCAGCAGCACGCAGCCGGGGGAGCAGTTCTTC
TRBJ2-7 | many | - | TRBV4-3 | CASSQGTPSSYEQYF | TGCGCCAGCAGCCAAGGTACGCCGAGCTCCTACGAGCAGTACTTC
TRBJ2-3 | many | TRBD2 | TRBV4-1 | CASSQDLAPAGGRGSDTQYF | TGCGCCAGCAGCCAAGATCTGGCACCCGCGGGAGGCCGGGGATCAGATACGCAGTATTTT
TRBJ1-5 | many | - | TRBV30 | CAWSVSGNQPQHF | TGTGCCTGGAGTGTTTCCGGGAATCAGCCCCAGCATTTT
TRBJ2-7 | many | - | TRBV18 | CASSPGGSYEQYF | TGTGCCAGCTCACCAGGGGGCTCCTACGAGCAGTACTTC
TRBJ2-3 | many | TRBD2 | TRBV6-4 | CASSESSGGTDTQYF | TGTGCCAGCAGTGAGAGTAGCGGGGGCACAGATACGCAGTATTTT
TRBJ2-7 | - | TRBD2 | TRBV6-1 | CASSQILASLLYEQYF | TGTGCCAGCAGCCAGATACTAGCGTCACTTCTTTACGAGCAGTACTTC
TRBJ1-6 | many | TRBD1 | TRBV20-1 | CSGANRGRNSPLHF | TGCAGTGGCGCGAACAGGGGGAGGAATTCACCCCTCCACTTT
TRBJ1-1 | many | - | TRBV5-6 | CASSLSAVRRTFF | TGTGCCAGCAGCTTGTCGGCGGTAAGGCGGACTTTCTTT
TRBJ1-6 | many | - | TRBV2 | CASNTERLSPLHF | TGTGCCAGCAATACAGAGCGTTTATCACCCCTCCACTTT
TRBJ2-1 | - | - | TRBV15 | CATSRDIGHYNGQFF | TGTGCCACCAGCAGAGATATAGGACACTACAATGGGCAGTTCTTC
TRBJ1-2 | many | - | TRBV19 | CASSMAAGGRGYTF | TGTGCCAGTAGTATGGCGGCGGGGGGCAGAGGCTACACCTTC
TRBJ2-5 | many | - | TRBV24-1 | CATSGAGTETQYF | TGTGCCACCAGTGGGGCAGGTACAGAGACCCAGTACTTC
TRBJ2-1 | many | - | TRBV7-9 | CASSTSNLRSYNEQFF | TGTGCCAGCAGCACGTCGAACCTCCGCTCCTACAATGAGCAGTTCTTC
TRBJ2-1 | many | TRBD2 | TRBV7-3 | CASSLASGGYNEQFF | TGTGCCAGCAGCTTAGCTAGCGGGGGGTACAATGAGCAGTTCTTC